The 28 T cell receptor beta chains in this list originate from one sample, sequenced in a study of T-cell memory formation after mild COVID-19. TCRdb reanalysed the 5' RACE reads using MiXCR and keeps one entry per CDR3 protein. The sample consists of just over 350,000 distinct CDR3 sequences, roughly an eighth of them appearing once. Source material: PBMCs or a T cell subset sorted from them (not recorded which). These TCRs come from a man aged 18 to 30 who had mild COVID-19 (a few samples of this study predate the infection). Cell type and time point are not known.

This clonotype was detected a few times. The CDR3 DNA reads as TGTGCCAGCAGTTACTCGAACTGGGGACAGGGGGAGACCCAGTACTTC. It yields the protein CASSYSNWGQGETQYF. The chain uses TRBV6-5 and TRBJ2-5, with 10 bases identical to TRBD1. Germline V gene lookup returns CDR1 MNHEY and CDR2 SVGAGI. The CDR3 loop spans 16 amino acids. The V segment lost 0 bases and the J segment 5 bases; nucleotides outside the gene matches: 6.

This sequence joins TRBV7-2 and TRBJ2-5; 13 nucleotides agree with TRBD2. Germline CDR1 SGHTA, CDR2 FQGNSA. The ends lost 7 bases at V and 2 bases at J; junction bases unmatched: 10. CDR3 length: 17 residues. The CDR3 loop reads CASTWTSGGTTQETQYF. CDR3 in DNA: TGTGCCAGCACGTGGACTAGCGGGGGTACAACACAAGAGACCCAGTACTTC.

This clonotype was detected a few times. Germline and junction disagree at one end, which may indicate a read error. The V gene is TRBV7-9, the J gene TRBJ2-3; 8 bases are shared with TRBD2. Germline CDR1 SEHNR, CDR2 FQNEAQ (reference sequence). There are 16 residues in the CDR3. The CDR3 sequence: CANSFPTGGPTDTQYF. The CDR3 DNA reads TGTGCCAACAGCTTCCCGACGGGGGGGCCGACAGATACGCAGTATTTT. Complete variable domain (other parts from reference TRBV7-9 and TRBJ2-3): DTGVSQNPRHKITKRGQNVTFRCDPISEHNRLYWYRQTLGQGPEFLTYFQNEAQLEKSRLLSDRFSAERPKGSFSTLEIQRTEQGDSAMYLCANSFPTGGPTDTQYFGPGTRLTVL.

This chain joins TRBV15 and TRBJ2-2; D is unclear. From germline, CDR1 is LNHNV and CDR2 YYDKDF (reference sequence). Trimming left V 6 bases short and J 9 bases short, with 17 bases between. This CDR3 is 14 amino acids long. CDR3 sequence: CATSPRSEGRELFF. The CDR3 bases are TGTGCCACCAGTCCCAGATCAGAAGGAAGGGAGCTGTTTTTT.

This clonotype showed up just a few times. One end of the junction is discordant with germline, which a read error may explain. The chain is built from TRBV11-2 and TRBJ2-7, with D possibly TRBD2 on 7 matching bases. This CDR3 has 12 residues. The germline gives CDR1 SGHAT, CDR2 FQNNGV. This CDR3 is CASSFGGGLVPF. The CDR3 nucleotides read TGTGCCAGCAGCTTTGGGGGGGGCCTCGTCCCCTTC.

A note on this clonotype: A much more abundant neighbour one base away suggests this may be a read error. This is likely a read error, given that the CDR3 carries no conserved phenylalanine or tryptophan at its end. The CDR3 spells CAIRERGAVETQYL. In DNA form, the CDR3 reads TGTGCCATCCGCGAACGGGGGGCCGTGGAGACCCAGTACCTC. J is TRBJ2-5 and V is TRBV10-3; TRBD2 is a possible D gene (7 bases). Germline V gives CDR1 ENHRY, CDR2 SYGVKD. The V end lost 8 bases, the J end lost 5 bases, and 18 bases lay between the germline ends. This CDR3 comprises 14 residues.

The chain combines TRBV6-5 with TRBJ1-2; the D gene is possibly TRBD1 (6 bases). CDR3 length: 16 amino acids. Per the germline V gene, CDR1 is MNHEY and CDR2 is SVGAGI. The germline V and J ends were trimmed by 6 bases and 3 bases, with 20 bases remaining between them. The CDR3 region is CASSQRSTGRDYGYTF. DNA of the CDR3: TGTGCCAGCAGCCAGCGATCGACAGGCCGAGACTATGGCTACACCTTC.

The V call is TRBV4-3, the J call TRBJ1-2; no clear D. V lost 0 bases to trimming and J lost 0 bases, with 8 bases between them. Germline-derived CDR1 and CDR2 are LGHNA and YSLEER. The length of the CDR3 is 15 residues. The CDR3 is CASSQDSRPNYGYTF. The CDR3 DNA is TGCGCCAGCAGCCAAGATAGTCGGCCTAACTATGGCTACACCTTC.

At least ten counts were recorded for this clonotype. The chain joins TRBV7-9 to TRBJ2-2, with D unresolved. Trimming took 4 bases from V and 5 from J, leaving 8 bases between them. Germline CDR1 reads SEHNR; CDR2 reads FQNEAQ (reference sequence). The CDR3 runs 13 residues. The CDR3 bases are TGTGCCAGCAGCTACGACGGGACCGGGGAGCTGTTTTTT. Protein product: CASSYDGTGELFF. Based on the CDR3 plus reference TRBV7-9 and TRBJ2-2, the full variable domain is DTGVSQNPRHKITKRGQNVTFRCDPISEHNRLYWYRQTLGQGPEFLTYFQNEAQLEKSRLLSDRFSAERPKGSFSTLEIQRTEQGDSAMYLCASSYDGTGELFFGEGSRLTVL.

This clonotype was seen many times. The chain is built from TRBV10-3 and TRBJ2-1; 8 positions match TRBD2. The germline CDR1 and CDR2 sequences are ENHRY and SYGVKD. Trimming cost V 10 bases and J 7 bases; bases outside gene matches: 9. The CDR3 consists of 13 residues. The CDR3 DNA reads TGTGCCACAAAGCAAGCTAGCGGGAATGAGCAGTTCTTC. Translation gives CATKQASGNEQFF.

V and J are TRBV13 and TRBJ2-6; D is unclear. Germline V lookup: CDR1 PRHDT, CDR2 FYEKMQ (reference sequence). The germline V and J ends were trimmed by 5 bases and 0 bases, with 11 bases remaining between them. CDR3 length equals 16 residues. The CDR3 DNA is TGTGCCAGCAGCGCCCTAGGTAGCTCTGGGGCCAACGTCCTGACTTTC. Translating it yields CASSALGSSGANVLTF.

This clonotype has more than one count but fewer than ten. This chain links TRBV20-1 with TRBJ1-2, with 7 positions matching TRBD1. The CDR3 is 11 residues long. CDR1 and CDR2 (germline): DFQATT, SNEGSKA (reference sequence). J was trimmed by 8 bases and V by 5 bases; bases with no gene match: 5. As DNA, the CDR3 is TGCAGTGCTGTACAGGGGCGCGGCTACACCTTC. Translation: CSAVQGRGYTF.

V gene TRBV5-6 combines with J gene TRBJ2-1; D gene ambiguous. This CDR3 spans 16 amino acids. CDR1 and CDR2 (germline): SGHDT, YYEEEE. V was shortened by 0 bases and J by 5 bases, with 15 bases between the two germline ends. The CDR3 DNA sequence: TGTGCCAGCAGCTTGGTAGGCGGCCGAGCTGACAATGAGCAGTTCTTC. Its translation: CASSLVGGRADNEQFF.

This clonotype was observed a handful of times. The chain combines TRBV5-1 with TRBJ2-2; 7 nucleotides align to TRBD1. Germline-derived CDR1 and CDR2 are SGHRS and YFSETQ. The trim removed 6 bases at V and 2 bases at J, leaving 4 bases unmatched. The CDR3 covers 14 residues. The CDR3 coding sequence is TGCGCCAGCAACAGGGGACCAAACACCGGGGAGCTGTTTTTT. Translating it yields CASNRGPNTGELFF.

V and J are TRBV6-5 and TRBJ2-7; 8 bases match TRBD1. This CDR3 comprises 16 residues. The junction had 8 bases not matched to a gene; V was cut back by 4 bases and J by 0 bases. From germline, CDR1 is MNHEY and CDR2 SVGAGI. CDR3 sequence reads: CASSSGTGESSYEQYV. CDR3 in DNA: TGTGCCAGCAGTTCAGGGACAGGCGAGAGCTCCTACGAGCAGTACGTC.

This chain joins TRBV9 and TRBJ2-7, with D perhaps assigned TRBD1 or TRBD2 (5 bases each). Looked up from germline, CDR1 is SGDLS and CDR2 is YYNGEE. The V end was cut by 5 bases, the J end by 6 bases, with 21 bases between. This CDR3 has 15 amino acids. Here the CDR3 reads CASSPTGTHASEQYF. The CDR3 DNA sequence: TGTGCCAGCAGTCCGACCGGGACGCATGCTTCCGAGCAGTACTTC. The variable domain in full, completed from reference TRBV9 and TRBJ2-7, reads DSGVTQTPKHLITATGQRVTLRCSPRSGDLSVYWYQQSLDQGLQFLIQYYNGEERAKGNILERFSAQQFPDLHSELNLSSLELGDSALYFCASSPTGTHASEQYFGPGTRLTVT.

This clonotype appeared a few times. CDR3 sequence: CASSQWAESNQPQHF. The CDR3 DNA sequence: TGCGCCAGCAGCCAATGGGCAGAGAGCAATCAGCCCCAGCATTTT. This chain links TRBV4-1 with TRBJ1-5; D not certain. Germline CDR1 reads MGHRA; CDR2 reads YSYEKL. Trimming took 2 bases from V and 1 from J, leaving 9 bases between them. This CDR3 is built from 15 residues.

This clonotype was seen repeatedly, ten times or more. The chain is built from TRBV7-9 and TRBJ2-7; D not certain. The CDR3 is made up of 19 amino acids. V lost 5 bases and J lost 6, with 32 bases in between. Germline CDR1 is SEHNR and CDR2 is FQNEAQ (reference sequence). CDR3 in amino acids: CASSPSVASTFYYRGEQYF. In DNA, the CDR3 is TGTGCCAGCAGCCCTTCGGTGGCATCGACCTTTTATTATCGTGGCGAGCAGTACTTC. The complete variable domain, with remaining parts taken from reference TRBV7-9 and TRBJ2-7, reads DTGVSQNPRHKITKRGQNVTFRCDPISEHNRLYWYRQTLGQGPEFLTYFQNEAQLEKSRLLSDRFSAERPKGSFSTLEIQRTEQGDSAMYLCASSPSVASTFYYRGEQYFGPGTRLTVT.

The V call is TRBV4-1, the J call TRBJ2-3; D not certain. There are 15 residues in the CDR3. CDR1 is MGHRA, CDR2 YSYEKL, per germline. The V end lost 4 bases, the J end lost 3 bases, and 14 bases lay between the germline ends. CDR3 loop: CASSPREVTTDTQYF. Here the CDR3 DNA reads TGCGCCAGCAGCCCTAGGGAAGTCACAACAGATACGCAGTATTTT.

CDR3 DNA: TGCGCCAGCAGCCCAAAGGGACAGGAGTATAACTATGGCTACACCTTC. Protein sequence: CASSPKGQEYNYGYTF. The chain combines TRBV4-1 with TRBJ1-2, with 8 bases lining up with TRBD1. CDR3 length: 16 amino acids. Germline CDR1 reads MGHRA; CDR2 reads YSYEKL. V lost 4 bases to trimming and J lost 1 base; unmatched junction nucleotides: 8.

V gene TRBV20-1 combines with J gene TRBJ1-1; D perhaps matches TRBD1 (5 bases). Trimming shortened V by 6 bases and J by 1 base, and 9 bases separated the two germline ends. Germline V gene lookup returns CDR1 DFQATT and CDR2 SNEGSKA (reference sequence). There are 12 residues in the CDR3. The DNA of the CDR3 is TGCAGTGCGGGGGGACCGAACACTGAAGCTTTCTTT. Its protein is CSAGGPNTEAFF.

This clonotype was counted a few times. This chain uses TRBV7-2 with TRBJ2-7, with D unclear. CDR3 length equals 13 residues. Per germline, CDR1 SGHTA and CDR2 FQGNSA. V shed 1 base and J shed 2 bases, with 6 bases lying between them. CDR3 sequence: CASSLDNTYEQYF. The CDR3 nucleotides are TGTGCCAGCAGCTTAGACAACACCTACGAGCAGTACTTC. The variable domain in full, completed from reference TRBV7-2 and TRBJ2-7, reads GAGVSQSPSNKVTEKGKDVELRCDPISGHTALYWYRQSLGQGLEFLIYFQGNSAPDKSGLPSDRFSAERTGGSVSTLTIQRTQQEDSAVYLCASSLDNTYEQYFGPGTRLTVT.

Written as DNA, the CDR3 is TGTGCCAGCAGGACATTCAGCGGGGGGGCCTTGGGAGATACGCAGTATTTT. Translating gives CASRTFSGGALGDTQYF. The V gene is TRBV11-2, the J gene TRBJ2-3; 10 positions match TRBD2. Germline loops: CDR1 SGHAT, CDR2 FQNNGV. This CDR3 spans 17 amino acids. V lost 6 bases, J lost 5 bases, and 14 bases stayed unmatched.

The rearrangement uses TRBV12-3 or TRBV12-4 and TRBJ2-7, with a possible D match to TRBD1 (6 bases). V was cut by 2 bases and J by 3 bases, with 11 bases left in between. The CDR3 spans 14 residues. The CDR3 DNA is TGTGCCAGCAGTTTAAGGGGGAACGACTACGAGCAGTACTTC. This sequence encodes CASSLRGNDYEQYF.

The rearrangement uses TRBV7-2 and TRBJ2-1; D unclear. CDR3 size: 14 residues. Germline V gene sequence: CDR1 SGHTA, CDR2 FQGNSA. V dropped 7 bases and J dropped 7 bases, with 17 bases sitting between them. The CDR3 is CASTNPTALNEQFF. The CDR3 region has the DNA TGTGCCAGCACCAATCCGACTGCTCTGAATGAGCAGTTCTTC.

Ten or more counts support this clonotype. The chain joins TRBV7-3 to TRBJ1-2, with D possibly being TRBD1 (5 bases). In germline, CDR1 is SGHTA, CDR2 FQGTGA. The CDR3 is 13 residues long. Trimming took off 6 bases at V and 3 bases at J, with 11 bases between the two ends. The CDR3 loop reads CASRRGLDYGYTF. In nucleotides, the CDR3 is TGTGCCAGCAGACGGGGCTTAGACTATGGCTACACCTTC.

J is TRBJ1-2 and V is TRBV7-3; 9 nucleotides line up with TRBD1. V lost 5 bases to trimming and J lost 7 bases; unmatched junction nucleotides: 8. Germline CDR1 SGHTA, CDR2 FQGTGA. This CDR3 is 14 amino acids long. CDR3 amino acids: CASSTSGTGFGYTF. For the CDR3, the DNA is TGTGCCAGCAGCACATCCGGGACAGGGTTTGGCTACACCTTC.

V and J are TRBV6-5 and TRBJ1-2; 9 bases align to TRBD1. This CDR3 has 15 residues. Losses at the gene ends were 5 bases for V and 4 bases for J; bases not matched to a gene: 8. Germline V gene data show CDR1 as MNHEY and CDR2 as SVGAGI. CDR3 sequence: CASSPTGGSSYGYTF. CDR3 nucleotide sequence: TGTGCCAGCAGTCCCACAGGGGGCTCCAGCTATGGCTACACCTTC.